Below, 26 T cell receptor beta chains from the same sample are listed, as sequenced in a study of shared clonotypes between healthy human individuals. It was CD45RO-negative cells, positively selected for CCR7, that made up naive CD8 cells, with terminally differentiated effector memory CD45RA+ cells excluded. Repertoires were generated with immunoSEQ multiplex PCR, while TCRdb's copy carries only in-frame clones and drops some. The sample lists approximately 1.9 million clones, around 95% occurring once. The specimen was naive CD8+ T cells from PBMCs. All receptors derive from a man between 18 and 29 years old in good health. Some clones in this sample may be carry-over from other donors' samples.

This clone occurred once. CDR3 loop: CASSLEWGGKVYNEQFF. The CDR3 DNA follows: TGCGCCAGCAGCTTGGAATGGGGCGGGAAGGTCTACAATGAGCAGTTCTTC. This chain uses TRBV5-1 with TRBJ2-1; maybe TRBD2 (6 bases). Germline V gene lookup returns CDR1 SGHRS and CDR2 YFSETQ. Trimming pared 0 bases from V and 3 bases from J, leaving 16 bases between. The CDR3 extends over 17 amino acids.

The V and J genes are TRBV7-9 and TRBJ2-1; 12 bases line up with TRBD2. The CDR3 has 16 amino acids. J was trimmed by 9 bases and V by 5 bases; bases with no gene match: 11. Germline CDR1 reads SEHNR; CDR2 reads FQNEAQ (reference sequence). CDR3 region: CASSTKTSGSSGEQFF. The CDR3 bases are TGTGCCAGCAGCACAAAGACTAGCGGGAGTAGCGGTGAGCAGTTCTTC.

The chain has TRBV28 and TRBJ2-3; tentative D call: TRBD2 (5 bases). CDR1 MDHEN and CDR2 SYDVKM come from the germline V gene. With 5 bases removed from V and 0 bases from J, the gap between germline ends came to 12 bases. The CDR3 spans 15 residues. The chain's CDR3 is CASSPPRGSTDTQYF. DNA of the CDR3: TGTGCCAGCAGTCCCCCAAGAGGGAGCACAGATACGCAGTATTTT.

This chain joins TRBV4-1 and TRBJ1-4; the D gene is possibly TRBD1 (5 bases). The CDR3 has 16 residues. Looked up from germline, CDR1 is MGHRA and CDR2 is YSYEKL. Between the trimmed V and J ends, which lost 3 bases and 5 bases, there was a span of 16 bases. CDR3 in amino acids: CASSQPPRQPNEKLFF. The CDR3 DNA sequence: TGCGCCAGCAGCCAGCCTCCGAGACAGCCGAATGAAAAACTGTTTTTT.

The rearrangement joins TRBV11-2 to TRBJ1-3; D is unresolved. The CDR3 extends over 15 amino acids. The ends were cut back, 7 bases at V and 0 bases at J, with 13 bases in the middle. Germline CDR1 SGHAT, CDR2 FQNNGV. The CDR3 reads CASIKVLGSGNTIYF. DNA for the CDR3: TGTGCCAGCATCAAAGTCCTCGGCTCTGGAAACACCATATATTTT.

The DNA for the CDR3 is TGTGCCAGCAGGCTGGATGGGGAGGGGATGCTAAGCGAGCAGTACTTC. It is translated as CASRLDGEGMLSEQYF. The rearrangement uses TRBV2 and TRBJ2-7; 7 bases are shared with TRBD2. Trimming took 6 bases from V and 6 from J; bases not matched to a gene: 17. Germline V gives CDR1 SNHLY, CDR2 FYNNEI. The CDR3 runs 16 residues.

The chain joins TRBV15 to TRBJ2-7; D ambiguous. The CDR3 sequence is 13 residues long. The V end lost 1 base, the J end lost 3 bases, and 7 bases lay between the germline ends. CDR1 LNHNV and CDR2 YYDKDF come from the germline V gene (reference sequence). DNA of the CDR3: TGTGCCACCAGCAGAGCCTGGGACTACGAGCAGTACTTC. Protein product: CATSRAWDYEQYF.

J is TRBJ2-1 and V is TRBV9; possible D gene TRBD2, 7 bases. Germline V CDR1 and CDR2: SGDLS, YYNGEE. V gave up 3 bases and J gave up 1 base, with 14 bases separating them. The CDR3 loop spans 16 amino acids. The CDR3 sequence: CASSGGEGGSYNEQFF. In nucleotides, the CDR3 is TGTGCCAGCAGCGGAGGGGAGGGGGGTTCCTACAATGAGCAGTTCTTC. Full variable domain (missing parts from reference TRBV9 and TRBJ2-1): DSGVTQTPKHLITATGQRVTLRCSPRSGDLSVYWYQQSLDQGLQFLIQYYNGEERAKGNILERFSAQQFPDLHSELNLSSLELGDSALYFCASSGGEGGSYNEQFFGPGTRLTVL.

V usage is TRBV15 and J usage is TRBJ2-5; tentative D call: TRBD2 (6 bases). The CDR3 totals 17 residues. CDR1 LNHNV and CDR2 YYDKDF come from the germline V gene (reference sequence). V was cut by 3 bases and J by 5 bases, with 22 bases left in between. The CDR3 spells CATSSPRPGLRWETQYF. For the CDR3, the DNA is TGTGCCACCAGCAGTCCTAGACCGGGACTTCGCTGGGAGACCCAGTACTTC.

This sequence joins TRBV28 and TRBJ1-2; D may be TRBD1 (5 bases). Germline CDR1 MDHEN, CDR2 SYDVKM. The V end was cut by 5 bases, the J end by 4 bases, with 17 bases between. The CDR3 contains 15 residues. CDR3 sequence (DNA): TGTGCCAGCAGTCCCGGGGAGGGGTTGTTCTATGGCTACACCTTC. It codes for CASSPGEGLFYGYTF.

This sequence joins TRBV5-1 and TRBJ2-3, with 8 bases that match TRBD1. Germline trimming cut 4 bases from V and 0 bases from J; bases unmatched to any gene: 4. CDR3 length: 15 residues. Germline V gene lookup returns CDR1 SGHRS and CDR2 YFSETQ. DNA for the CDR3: TGCGCCAGCAGCATCGGGACAGGAAGCACAGATACGCAGTATTTT. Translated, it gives CASSIGTGSTDTQYF.

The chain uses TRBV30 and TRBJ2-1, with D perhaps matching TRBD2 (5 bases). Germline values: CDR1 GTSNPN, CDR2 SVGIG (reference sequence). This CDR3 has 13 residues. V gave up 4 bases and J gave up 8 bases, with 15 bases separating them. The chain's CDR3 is CAWTPARVDEQFF. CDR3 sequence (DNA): TGTGCCTGGACCCCCGCGAGGGTCGATGAGCAGTTCTTC.

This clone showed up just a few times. Here the CDR3 reads CASSQVNSGRAPAFF. As DNA, the CDR3 is TGCGCCAGCAGCCAAGTAAACAGTGGGAGGGCTCCAGCTTTCTTT. The chain is built from TRBV4-1 and TRBJ1-1; no clear D. This CDR3 has 15 amino acids. The ends were cut back, 1 base at V and 10 bases at J, with 19 bases in the middle. CDR1 and CDR2 from the germline V gene are MGHRA and YSYEKL.

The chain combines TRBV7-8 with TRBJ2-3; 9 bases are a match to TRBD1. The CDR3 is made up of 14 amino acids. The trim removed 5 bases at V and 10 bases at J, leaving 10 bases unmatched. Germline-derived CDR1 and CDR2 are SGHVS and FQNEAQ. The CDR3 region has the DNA TGTGCCAGCAGCACCAGACAGGGGGGCGGTGCGCAGTATTTT. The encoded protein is CASSTRQGGGAQYF.

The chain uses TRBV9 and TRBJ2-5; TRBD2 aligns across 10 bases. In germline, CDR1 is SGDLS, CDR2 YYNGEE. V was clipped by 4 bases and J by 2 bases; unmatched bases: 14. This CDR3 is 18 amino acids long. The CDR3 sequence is CASSPQETGTSDQETQYF. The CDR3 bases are TGTGCCAGCAGCCCTCAGGAGACCGGGACTAGCGATCAAGAGACCCAGTACTTC.

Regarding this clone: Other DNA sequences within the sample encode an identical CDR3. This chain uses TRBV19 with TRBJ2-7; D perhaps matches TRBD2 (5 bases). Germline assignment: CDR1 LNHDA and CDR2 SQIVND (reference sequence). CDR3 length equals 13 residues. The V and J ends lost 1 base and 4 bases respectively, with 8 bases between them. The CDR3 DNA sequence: TGTGCCAGTAGTATAGTTCCGGGGTACGAGCAGTACTTC. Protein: CASSIVPGYEQYF.

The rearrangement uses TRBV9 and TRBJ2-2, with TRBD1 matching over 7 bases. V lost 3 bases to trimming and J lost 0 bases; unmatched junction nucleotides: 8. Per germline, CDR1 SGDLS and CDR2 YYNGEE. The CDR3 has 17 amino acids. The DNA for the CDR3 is TGTGCCAGCAGCGGGAACTCGGGACAGCCGAACACCGGGGAGCTGTTTTTT. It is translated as CASSGNSGQPNTGELFF.

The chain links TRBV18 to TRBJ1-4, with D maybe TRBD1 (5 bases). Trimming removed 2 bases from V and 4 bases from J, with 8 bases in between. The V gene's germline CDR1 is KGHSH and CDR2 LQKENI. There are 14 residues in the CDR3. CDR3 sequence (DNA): TGTGCCAGCTCACCAGGGGGAGGTAATGAAAAACTGTTTTTT. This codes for CASSPGGGNEKLFF.

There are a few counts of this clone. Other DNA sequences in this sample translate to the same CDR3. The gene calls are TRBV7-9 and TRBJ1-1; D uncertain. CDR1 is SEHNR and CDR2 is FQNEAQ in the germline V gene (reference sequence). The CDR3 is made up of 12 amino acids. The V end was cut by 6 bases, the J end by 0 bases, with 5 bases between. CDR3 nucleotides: TGTGCCAGCAGACCCATGAACACTGAAGCTTTCTTT. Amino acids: CASRPMNTEAFF. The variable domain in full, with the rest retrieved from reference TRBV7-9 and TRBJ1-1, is DTGVSQNPRHKITKRGQNVTFRCDPISEHNRLYWYRQTLGQGPEFLTYFQNEAQLEKSRLLSDRFSAERPKGSFSTLEIQRTEQGDSAMYLCASRPMNTEAFFGQGTRLTVV.

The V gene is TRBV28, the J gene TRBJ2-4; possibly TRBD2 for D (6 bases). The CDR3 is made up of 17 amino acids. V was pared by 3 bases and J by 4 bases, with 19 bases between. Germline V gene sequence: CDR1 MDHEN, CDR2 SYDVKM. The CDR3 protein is CASSLNRREVTKNIQYF. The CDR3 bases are TGTGCCAGCAGTTTGAACCGAAGGGAGGTTACAAAAAACATTCAGTACTTC.

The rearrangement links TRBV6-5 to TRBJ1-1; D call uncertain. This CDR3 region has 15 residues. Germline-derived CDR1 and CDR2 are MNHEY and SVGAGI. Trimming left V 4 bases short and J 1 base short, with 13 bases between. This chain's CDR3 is CASSFGPFKNTEAFF. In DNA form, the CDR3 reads TGTGCCAGCAGTTTTGGACCCTTTAAGAACACTGAAGCTTTCTTT.

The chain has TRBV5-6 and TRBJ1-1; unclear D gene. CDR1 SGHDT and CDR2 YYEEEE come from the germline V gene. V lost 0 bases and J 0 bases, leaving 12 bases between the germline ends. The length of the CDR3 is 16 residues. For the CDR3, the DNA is TGTGCCAGCAGCTTGGATGCCAGACACATGAACACTGAAGCTTTCTTT. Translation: CASSLDARHMNTEAFF.

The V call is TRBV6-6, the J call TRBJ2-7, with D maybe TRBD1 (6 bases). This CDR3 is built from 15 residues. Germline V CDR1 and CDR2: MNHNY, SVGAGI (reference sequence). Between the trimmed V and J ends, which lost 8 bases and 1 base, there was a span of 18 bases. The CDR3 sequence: CASLALGTPSYEQYF. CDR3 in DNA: TGTGCCAGCTTAGCTTTAGGGACACCATCCTACGAGCAGTACTTC.

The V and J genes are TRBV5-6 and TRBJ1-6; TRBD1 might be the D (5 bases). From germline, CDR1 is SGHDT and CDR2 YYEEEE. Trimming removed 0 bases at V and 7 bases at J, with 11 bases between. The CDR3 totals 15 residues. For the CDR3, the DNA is TGTGCCAGCAGCTTGGTTGGGGGGATCAATTCACCCCTCCACTTT. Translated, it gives CASSLVGGINSPLHF.

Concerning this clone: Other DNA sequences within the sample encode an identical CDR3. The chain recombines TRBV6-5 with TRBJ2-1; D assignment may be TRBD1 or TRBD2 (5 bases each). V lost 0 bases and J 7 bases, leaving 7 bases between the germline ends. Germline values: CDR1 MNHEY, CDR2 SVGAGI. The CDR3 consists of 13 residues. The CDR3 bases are TGTGCCAGCAGTTACTCCGAGGGGAATGAGCAGTTCTTC. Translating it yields CASSYSEGNEQFF.

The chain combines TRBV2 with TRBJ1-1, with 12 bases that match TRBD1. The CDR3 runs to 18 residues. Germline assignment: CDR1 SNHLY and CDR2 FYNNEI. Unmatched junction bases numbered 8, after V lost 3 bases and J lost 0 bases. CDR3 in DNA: TGTGCCAGCAGTGACGTGGGGACAGGGGGCAAGGTGAACACTGAAGCTTTCTTT. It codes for CASSDVGTGGKVNTEAFF.